This TCR beta chain was observed in a study of T-cell memory formation after mild COVID-19. Background on the study: Clustering of TCRs was largely donor specific. Study results and limitations: Clones which contracted sat mainly in CM and EM if CD4+, and in EMRA if CD8+. The appearance of some responding clones in pre-infection memory suggested that cross-reactive memory joined.

With respect to this clonotype: Its antigen is not identified.

The authors produced TCR alpha and TCR beta cDNA libraries with sample barcodes and UMIs by 5'RACE using constant-segment primers. One entry per CDR3 protein results from TCRdb running MiXCR on the 5' RACE reads. This sample has about 430,000 distinct CDR3 sequences; more than 15% occur once, and the top ten carry 20% to 25%. The CDR3 extends over 15 amino acids. Germline assignment: CDR1 SGHNT and CDR2 YENEEA. V gave up 5 bases and J gave up 1 base, with 11 bases separating them. Sequences were obtained from PBMCs or a T cell subset sorted from them (not recorded which). The receptor was isolated from a man in his late teens or twenties who had mild COVID-19 (a few samples of this study predate the infection). Cell type and time point are not known. V usage is TRBV11-3 and J usage is TRBJ2-2; D is possibly TRBD1 (5 bases). CDR3 amino acids: CASSLAGMNTGELFF. CDR3 bases: TGTGCCAGCAGCCTGGCAGGGATGAACACCGGGGAGCTGTTTTTT.